A single sample is the source of the 13 T cell receptor beta chains below, sequenced in a study of blood T cell repertoires in COVID-19. Data came from immunoSEQ multiplex PCR; TCRdb stores just in-frame clones and leaves some out. Here the sample spans more than 65,000 clones, 84% being singletons. Material for sequencing was peripheral blood. These receptors all come from a woman aged 50 to 65 with acute or convalescent COVID-19.

The chain is built from TRBV6-4 and TRBJ2-2; 11 bases match TRBD2. The CDR3 sequence is 14 residues long. V shed 6 bases and J 4 bases; nucleotides not matched to a gene: 1. Per germline, CDR1 MRHNA and CDR2 SNTAGT. The CDR3 DNA sequence: TGTGCCAGCAGCGGACTAGCGGGCACCGGGGAGCTGTTTTTT. Its protein is CASSGLAGTGELFF.

The chain uses TRBV5-4 and TRBJ2-7; D possibly corresponds to TRBD2 (5 bases). This CDR3 has 15 amino acids. Germline V gives CDR1 SGHNT, CDR2 YYREEE (reference sequence). The V end lost 0 bases, the J end lost 3 bases, and 13 bases lay between the germline ends. The CDR3 is CASSLEPGRGYEQYF. The DNA for the CDR3 is TGTGCCAGCAGCTTGGAACCGGGGAGAGGCTACGAGCAGTACTTC.

The chain carries TRBV28 and TRBJ1-5; no reliable D call. Germline lookup yields CDR1 MDHEN and CDR2 SYDVKM. Trimming pared 5 bases from V and 4 bases from J, leaving 6 bases between. There are 12 residues in the CDR3. The CDR3 DNA follows: TGTGCCAGCAGTCTCACAAATCAGCCCCAGCATTTT. This codes for CASSLTNQPQHF.

V usage is TRBV4-2 and J usage is TRBJ1-2; D gene uncertain. The V end lost 0 bases, the J end lost 4 bases, and 6 bases lay between the germline ends. Germline CDR1 is LGHNA and CDR2 is YNFKEQ. The CDR3 runs to 13 residues. The CDR3 DNA follows: TGTGCCAGCAGCCAAGATCTGTCCTATGGCTACACCTTC. Translating it yields CASSQDLSYGYTF.

This clone was seen more than once but under ten times. This sequence joins TRBV19 and TRBJ1-6, with 7 bases lining up with TRBD1. CDR1 LNHDA and CDR2 SQIVND come from the germline V gene (reference sequence). V dropped 3 bases and J dropped 2; count of bases not matched to a gene: 4. The CDR3 is 16 amino acids. CDR3 nucleotide sequence: TGTGCCAGTAGTATGACAGGGATCACCTATAATTCACCCCTCCACTTT. Amino acids: CASSMTGITYNSPLHF. Using reference TRBV19 and TRBJ1-6 for the parts outside the CDR3, the full variable domain is DGGITQSPKYLFRKEGQNVTLSCEQNLNHDAMYWYRQDPGQGLRLIYYSQIVNDFQKGDIAEGYSVSREKKESFPLTVTSAQKNPTAFYLCASSMTGITYNSPLHFGNGTRLTVT.

The rearrangement uses TRBV7-6 and TRBJ2-7; 8 bases align to TRBD2. CDR1 is SGHVS, CDR2 FNYEAQ, per germline. The J segment lost 5 bases and the V segment lost 5 bases, leaving 11 bases of the junction unmatched. The CDR3 loop spans 15 amino acids. CDR3 nucleotide sequence: TGTGCCAGCAGCCCCGGGACTAGAGTTCCCCACGAGCAGTACTTC. Its protein is CASSPGTRVPHEQYF.

This rearrangement joins TRBV4-1 to TRBJ2-7, with 7 nucleotides matching TRBD1. CDR1 is MGHRA and CDR2 is YSYEKL in the germline V gene. The CDR3 runs 17 residues. Germline trimming cut 1 base from V and 2 bases from J; bases unmatched to any gene: 11. The CDR3 region has the DNA TGCGCCAGCAGCCAAGGAAGTCTGTGGGACAGAACCTACGAGCAGTACTTC. Protein: CASSQGSLWDRTYEQYF.

This rearrangement joins TRBV6-6 to TRBJ2-1; 8 positions match TRBD2. Losses at the gene ends were 5 bases for V and 8 bases for J; bases not matched to a gene: 8. The CDR3 covers 14 residues. CDR1 and CDR2 (germline): MNHNY, SVGAGI (reference sequence). The CDR3 DNA sequence: TGTGCCAGCAGTCTGCCCGGGACTAGAGATGAGCAGTTCTTC. Translated: CASSLPGTRDEQFF.

This clone came up once. This chain joins TRBV15 and TRBJ1-6; 7 bases are shared with TRBD1. V dropped 4 bases and J dropped 0; count of bases not matched to a gene: 12. Germline CDR1 is LNHNV and CDR2 is YYDKDF (reference sequence). The CDR3 contains 19 residues. The CDR3 DNA sequence: TGTGCCACCAGCAACCCGGGACAGCCAAGTCACTCCTATAATTCACCCCTCCACTTT. Encoded protein: CATSNPGQPSHSYNSPLHF.

The V and J genes are TRBV6-6 and TRBJ1-2, with D perhaps TRBD1 (5 bases). The length of the CDR3 is 13 residues. Germline V gives CDR1 MNHNY, CDR2 SVGAGI (reference sequence). With 1 base removed from V and 12 bases from J, the gap between germline ends came to 15 bases. The CDR3 DNA is TGTGCCAGCAGTTACTTGCCCAGGGAGGAAAACACCTTC. Its protein is CASSYLPREENTF.

This clone ranks as medium-sized (0.01 to 0.1%). The genes are TRBV6-6 and TRBJ2-7, with 7 bases aligning to TRBD1. This CDR3 region has 15 residues. Trimming cost V 0 bases and J 2 bases; bases outside gene matches: 4. Germline V CDR1 and CDR2: MNHNY, SVGAGI (reference sequence). CDR3 nucleotides: TGTGCCAGCAGTTACTCGAGCCAGGGGGCCTACGAGCAGTACTTC. Translation gives CASSYSSQGAYEQYF.

The V and J genes are TRBV6-5 and TRBJ1-5, with TRBD1 as a possible D gene (5 bases). V shed 10 bases and J shed 6 bases, with 16 bases lying between them. The germline V gene encodes CDR1 MNHEY and CDR2 SVGAGI. This CDR3 has 13 amino acids. The CDR3 is CATKEGLLQPQHF. The CDR3 coding sequence is TGTGCCACTAAGGAGGGGTTACTTCAGCCCCAGCATTTT.

A single count supports this clone. The gene calls are TRBV4-1 and TRBJ2-1; 12 nucleotides agree with TRBD1. The CDR3 runs 16 residues. The germline gives CDR1 MGHRA, CDR2 YSYEKL. V was pared by 2 bases and J by 8 bases, with 7 bases of the junction left unmatched. The CDR3 DNA reads as TGCGCCAGCAGCCAACGAGAGGGACAGGGGGCCTATGAGCAGTTCTTC. The encoded protein is CASSQREGQGAYEQFF.